This is a list of T cell receptor beta chains from one sample in a study of cytomegalovirus exposure and HLA in healthy donors. The repertoire was sequenced with immunoSEQ multiplex PCR; TCRdb's copy has only in-frame clones and lacks some. This table has 130,000 to 150,000 clones, under 80% appearing once. Sequenced: PBMCs. These receptors all stem from a young man in good health and CMV-seropositive. Each CDR3 is given without its conserved first and last residue. The size field is filled for only some rows; it gives once, few, many or a size class.

V gene	J gene	clone size	CDR3 protein
TRBV2	TRBJ1-5	NA	ASNPTGVSNQPQH
TRBV6-5	TRBJ1-3	NA	ASSYGTGSVNTIY
TRBV11-2	TRBJ2-7	once	ASSYDRPEQY
TRBV18	TRBJ2-1	NA	ASSRAGLGNEQF
TRBV5-4	TRBJ2-1	NA	ASSESGRYNEQF
TRBV19	TRBJ1-5	NA	ASRSGGVGNQPQH
TRBV6-6	TRBJ2-7	NA	ASSYSETDSYEQY
TRBV28	TRBJ1-6	NA	ASRAIAGFNSPLH
TRBV12-2	TRBJ1-5	NA	ASRLLGDQPQH
TRBV2	TRBJ2-7	once	ASTPGQGYYEQY
TRBV7-8	TRBJ2-1	NA	ASSPVRGSSNEQF
TRBV9	TRBJ2-7	NA	ASSPGGLGNYEQY
TRBV25-1	TRBJ2-1	once	ASSSAGYNEQF
TRBV2	TRBJ1-1	NA	ASSGDRGLEEAF
TRBV7-2	TRBJ2-7	NA	ASSSTGGASYEQY
TRBV5-1	TRBJ2-2	NA	ASSPSRGGRIGELF
TRBV10-2	TRBJ1-5	NA	ASGSGVQPQH
TRBV10-1	TRBJ2-7	NA	ASTGLAGVQY
TRBV2	TRBJ2-1	NA	ASSGGPTSSYNEQF
TRBV27	TRBJ1-5	NA	ASSFRQHNQPQH
TRBV5-4	TRBJ2-3	NA	ASSPPGLAGGAQY
TRBV29-1	TRBJ2-1	NA	SATGLAGGPFYNEQF
TRBV5-8	TRBJ2-5	NA	ASSLDLTQY
TRBV11-3	TRBJ1-2	once	ASSDGTGDGYT
TRBV5-4	TRBJ2-1	few	ASSLETSGSPQF
TRBV28	TRBJ1-5	few	ASSARDRGLQPQH
TRBV9	TRBJ2-2	NA	ASSVASIVSNTGELF
TRBV5-1	TRBJ2-7	NA	ASSSRQGAEQY
TRBV28	TRBJ1-5	NA	ASSFQDIWYQPQH
TRBV5-4	TRBJ2-5	NA	ASSPGGGAETQY
TRBV19	TRBJ1-5	NA	ASSIQGGGNQPQH
TRBV6-1	TRBJ1-4	NA	ASSDQGNEKLF
TRBV5-6	TRBJ2-1	once	ASSLAAGTGVQTVGQF
TRBV18	TRBJ1-2	NA	ASSRGNDYYGYT
TRBV9	TRBJ2-7	NA	ASSVAGTTMSYEQY
TRBV18	TRBJ2-7	NA	ASSPSPGVVYEQY
TRBV14	TRBJ1-1	NA	ASSQDGFADINTEAF
TRBV6-5	TRBJ2-7	NA	ASSLTGGNYEQY
TRBV18	TRBJ2-7	NA	ASSPPSAGYEQY
TRBV18	TRBJ1-2	NA	ASSPTFAPIYGYT
TRBV4-2	TRBJ2-7	NA	ASSPLGQGVYEQY
TRBV6-5	TRBJ2-1	NA	ASSLAGGPNEQF
TRBV7-8	TRBJ1-6	NA	ASSLVDKPLH
TRBV5-1	TRBJ2-7	NA	ASSQGATYEQY
TRBV28	TRBJ1-1	NA	ASSLLRGEAF
TRBV6-5	TRBJ2-7	NA	ASSFTGLAGSEQY
TRBV4-2	TRBJ2-5	NA	ASSRAGGLETQY
TRBV7-2	TRBJ2-3	NA	ATSTGWGAAGLTDTQY
TRBV5-4	TRBJ2-7	few	ASSLDSPYEQY
TRBV29-1	TRBJ2-7	NA	SVEILAGGPREQY
TRBV2	TRBJ2-3	NA	ASTTVSTDTQY
TRBV5-1	TRBJ1-1	NA	ASSYGQVEAF
TRBV25-1	TRBJ1-2	NA	ASSETGYGYT
TRBV6-1	TRBJ2-3	few	ASNIQGTDTQY
TRBV18	TRBJ2-3	NA	ASSPTGTGGADTQY